The T cell receptor (beta chain) described here comes from a study of T cell repertoires in cytomegalovirus infection. General study points: The ex vivo response showed dominance by HLA-C-restricted CMV-specific TCR beta clonotypes.

This clonotype was seen repeatedly, ten times or more. Its specificity is unknown. V lost 0 bases to trimming and J lost 16 bases, with 16 bases between them. The CDR3 runs 14 residues. The germline CDR1 and CDR2 sequences are SGHAT and FQNNGV. MiXCR, run by TCRdb on the reads, gives a single entry per CDR3 protein. The sample consists of approximately 76,000 distinct CDR3 sequences, around 3.5% of them appearing once. Material: PBMCs. This clonotype was obtained from a human donor in good health (CMV status not recorded). Some clones in this sample may be carry-over from other donors' samples. This chain links TRBV11-2 with TRBJ1-6; possibly TRBD1 for D (5 bases). The CDR3 region is CASSLEAGTLRLHF. The CDR3, as DNA: TGTGCCAGCAGCTTAGAAGCGGGGACCCTTCGGCTCCACTTT.